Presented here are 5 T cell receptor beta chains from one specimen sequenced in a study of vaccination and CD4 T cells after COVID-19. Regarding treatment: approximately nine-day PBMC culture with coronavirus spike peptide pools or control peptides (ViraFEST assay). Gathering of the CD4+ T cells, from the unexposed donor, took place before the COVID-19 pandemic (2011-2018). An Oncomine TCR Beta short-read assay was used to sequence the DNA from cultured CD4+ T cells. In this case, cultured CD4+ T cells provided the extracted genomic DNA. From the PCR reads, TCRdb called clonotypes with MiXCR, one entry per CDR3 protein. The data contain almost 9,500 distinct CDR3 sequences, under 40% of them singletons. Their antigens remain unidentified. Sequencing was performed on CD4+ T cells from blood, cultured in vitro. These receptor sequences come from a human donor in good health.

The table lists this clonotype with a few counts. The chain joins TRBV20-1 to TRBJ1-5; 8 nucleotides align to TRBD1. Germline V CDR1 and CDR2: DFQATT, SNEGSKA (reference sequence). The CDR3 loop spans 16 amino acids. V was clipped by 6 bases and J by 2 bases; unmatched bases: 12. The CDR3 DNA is TGCAGTGCCCCATTTCGGGCAGGGGGCGGCAATCAGCCCCAGCATTTT. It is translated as CSAPFRAGGGNQPQHF.

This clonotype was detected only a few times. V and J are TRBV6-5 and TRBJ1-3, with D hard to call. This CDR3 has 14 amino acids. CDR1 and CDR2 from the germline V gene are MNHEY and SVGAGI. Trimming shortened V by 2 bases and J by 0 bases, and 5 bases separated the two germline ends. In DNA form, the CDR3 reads TGTGCCAGCAGTTACCTGGACTCTGGAAACACCATATATTTT. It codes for CASSYLDSGNTIYF.

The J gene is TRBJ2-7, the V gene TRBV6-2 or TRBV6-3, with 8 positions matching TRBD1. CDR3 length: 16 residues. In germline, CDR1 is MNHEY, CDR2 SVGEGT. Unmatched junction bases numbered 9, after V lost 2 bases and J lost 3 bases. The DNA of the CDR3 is TGTGCCAGCAGTTACCCCGTGGGTGGACAGGGCTACGAGCAGTACTTC. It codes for CASSYPVGGQGYEQYF.

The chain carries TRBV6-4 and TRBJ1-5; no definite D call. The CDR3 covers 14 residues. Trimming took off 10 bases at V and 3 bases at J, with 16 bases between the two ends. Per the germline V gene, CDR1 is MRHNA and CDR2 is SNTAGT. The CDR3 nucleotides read TGTGCCAACTTTCATAAACGGCACAATCAGCCCCAGCATTTT. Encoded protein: CANFHKRHNQPQHF.

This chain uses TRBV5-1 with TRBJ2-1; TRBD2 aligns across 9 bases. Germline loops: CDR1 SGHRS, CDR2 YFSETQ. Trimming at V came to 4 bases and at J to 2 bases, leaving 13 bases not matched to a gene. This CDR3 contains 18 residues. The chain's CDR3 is CASSGVVAGEVTYNEQFF. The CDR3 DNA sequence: TGCGCCAGCAGCGGGGTCGTAGCGGGAGAGGTAACCTACAATGAGCAGTTCTTC.